This T cell receptor (beta chain) appears in the sequencing data of a study of T cell responses to AZD1222 COVID-19 vaccine. Combined were second doses at about 4 or about 12 weeks. This table comes from immunoSEQ multiplex PCR, and its TCRdb copy is limited to in-frame clones, with some not included. Of 150,000 or so clones listed, roughly 90% are singletons. This clone was counted once. With 2 bases clipped from V and 2 bases from J, the junction kept 11 bases outside the gene matches. Germline CDR1 and CDR2: SGHVS and FQNEAQ. CDR3 length: 17 amino acids. This TCR was sampled from an adult who received the AZD1222 COVID-19 vaccine. The sample in question was peripheral blood, obtained 28 days after the second AZD1222 dose. The gene calls are TRBV7-8 and TRBJ2-7; 8 bases map to TRBD1. The CDR3 DNA sequence: TGTGCCAGCAGCTTAACGACGACAGGGGTATTCACCTACGAGCAGTACTTC. This translates into CASSLTTTGVFTYEQYF.